What follows is one T cell receptor beta chain and its context. Its antigen is still unknown. The repertoire was sequenced with immunoSEQ multiplex PCR; TCRdb's copy has only in-frame clones and lacks some. The sample holds roughly 50,000 clones, approximately 78% seen once. Stated time point: week 23, last vaccination. Alongside topical imiquimod, each dose of vaccine comprised 300 ug of mutant IDH1 20-mer peptide. This entry belongs to a study of a mutant IDH1 vaccine in newly diagnosed glioma. Across the whole study: Onset of vaccination occurred 4-6 weeks following radiotherapy alone, or with temozolomide cycles.

Trimming removed 4 bases from V and 5 bases from J, with 18 bases in between. The CDR3 covers 15 residues. The germline gives CDR1 SGDLS, CDR2 YYNGEE. The sequencing here drew on PBMCs, taken from a glioma patient whose treatment included an IDH1 peptide vaccine. This chain links TRBV9 with TRBJ2-5; possibly TRBD1 or TRBD2 for D (6 bases each). The TCR sequence derives from a woman between 40 and 50 years old with glioma. Some clones in this sample may be carry-over from other donors' samples. CDR3 region: CASSPGGGPRETQYF. The DNA of the CDR3 is TGTGCCAGCAGCCCGGGTGGGGGGCCGAGGGAGACCCAGTACTTC.